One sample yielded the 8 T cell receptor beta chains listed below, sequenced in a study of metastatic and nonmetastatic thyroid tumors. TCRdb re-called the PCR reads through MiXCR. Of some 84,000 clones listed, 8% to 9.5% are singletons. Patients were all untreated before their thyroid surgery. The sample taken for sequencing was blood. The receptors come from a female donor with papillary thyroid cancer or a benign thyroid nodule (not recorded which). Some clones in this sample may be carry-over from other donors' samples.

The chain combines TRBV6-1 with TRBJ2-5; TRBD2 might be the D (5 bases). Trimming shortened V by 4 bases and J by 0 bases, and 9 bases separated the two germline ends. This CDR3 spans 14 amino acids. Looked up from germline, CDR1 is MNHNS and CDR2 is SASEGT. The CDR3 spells CASSARGDQETQYF. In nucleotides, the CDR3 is TGTGCCAGCAGTGCCCGGGGAGACCAAGAGACCCAGTACTTC.

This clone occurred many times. The CDR3 nucleotides are TGTGCCAGCAGGAGGGGTGTAACAGGGTTCAATCAGCCCCAGCATTTT. Translation gives CASRRGVTGFNQPQHF. The rearrangement joins TRBV6-1 to TRBJ1-5; D is perhaps TRBD1 (6 bases). The CDR3 runs to 16 residues. Per germline, CDR1 MNHNS and CDR2 SASEGT. V shed 6 bases and J shed 3 bases, with 18 bases lying between them.

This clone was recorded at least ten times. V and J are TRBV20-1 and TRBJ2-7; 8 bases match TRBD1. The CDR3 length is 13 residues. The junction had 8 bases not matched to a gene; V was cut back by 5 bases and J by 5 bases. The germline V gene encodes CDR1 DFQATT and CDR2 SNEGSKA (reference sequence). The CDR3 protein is CSASGGPPDEQYF. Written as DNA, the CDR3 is TGCAGTGCTTCAGGGGGCCCCCCGGACGAGCAGTACTTC.

DNA for the CDR3: TGCGCCAGCAGCCAGACCCCCGCAGGTTCCGTTATTGAAGCTTTCTTT. It is translated as CASSQTPAGSVIEAFF. The chain uses TRBV4-1 and TRBJ1-1; D remains unclear. Trimming took 3 bases from V and 7 from J, leaving 21 bases between them. CDR3 length: 16 residues. Germline V gene sequence: CDR1 MGHRA, CDR2 YSYEKL.

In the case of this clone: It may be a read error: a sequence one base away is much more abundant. CDR3 DNA: TGTGCCAGCAGCTTAGTAGGGGACAGGGCTCAAGAGACCAAGTACTTC. Protein sequence: CASSLVGDRAQETKYF. The chain carries TRBV7-9 and TRBJ2-5, with 9 bases matching TRBD1. The CDR3 consists of 16 residues. From germline, CDR1 is SEHNR and CDR2 FQNEAQ (reference sequence).

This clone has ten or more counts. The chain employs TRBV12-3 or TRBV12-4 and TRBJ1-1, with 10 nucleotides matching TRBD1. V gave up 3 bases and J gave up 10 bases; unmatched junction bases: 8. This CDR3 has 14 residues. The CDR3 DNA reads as TGTGCCAGCAGTTTCGGGGGACAGGGGCCGCGAGCTTTCTTT. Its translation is CASSFGGQGPRAFF.

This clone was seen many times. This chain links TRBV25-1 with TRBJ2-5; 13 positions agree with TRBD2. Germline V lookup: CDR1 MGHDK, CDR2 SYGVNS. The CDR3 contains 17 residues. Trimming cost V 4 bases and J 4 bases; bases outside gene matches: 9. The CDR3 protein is CASSGRGLAGPGETQYF. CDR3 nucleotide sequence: TGTGCCAGCAGTGGAAGGGGACTAGCGGGGCCGGGAGAGACCCAGTACTTC.

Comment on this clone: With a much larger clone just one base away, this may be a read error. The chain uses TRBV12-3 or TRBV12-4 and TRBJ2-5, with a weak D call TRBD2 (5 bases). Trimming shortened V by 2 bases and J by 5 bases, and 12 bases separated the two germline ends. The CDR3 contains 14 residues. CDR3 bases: TGTGCCAGCAGTTTACAGGCGGGTGTGGAGACCCAGTACTTC. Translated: CASSLQAGVETQYF.